The rows below give T cell receptor beta chains drawn from one sample of a study of shared T cell receptors in the human thymus. Sequencing was performed with immunoSEQ multiplex PCR; in TCRdb, only in-frame clones are kept and a portion is missing. Of under 700,000 clones in the sample, around 78% are singletons; the top ten hold 0.013%. These data were also reused for a study on human thymus T cells.

The sequenced sample was thymocytes. The source is a boy under two years old with a congenital heart defect. CDR3s leave out the opening cysteine and the closing phenylalanine or tryptophan. The order of the fields is D gene, V gene, J gene, clone size, CDR3 protein. The D gene is left open where the match is weak. Size is omitted from some rows. Given values are once, few, many or a class for expanded clones.

TRBD2	TRBV19	TRBJ2-3	few	ASSVQAGRTDTQY
NA	TRBV25-1	TRBJ2-7	NA	ASSEGGEQY
TRBD1	TRBV7-2	TRBJ2-7	NA	ASSSDRAGEQY
NA	TRBV5-4	TRBJ2-7	NA	ASSLGGGGPYEQY
NA	TRBV5-4	TRBJ2-1	few	ASSPSGDEQF
NA	TRBV19	TRBJ1-1	once	ASSIDRVMNTEAF
NA	TRBV12-5	TRBJ2-5	once	ASGLVRKTLTEETQY
TRBD2	TRBV25-1	TRBJ2-5	NA	ASSRRKASGRVGETQY
TRBD2	TRBV9	TRBJ2-7	NA	ASSVATGGSDEQY
NA	TRBV5-1	TRBJ2-3	NA	ASRGRSTDTQY
NA	TRBV28	TRBJ2-2	NA	ASISRCGDTGELF
NA	TRBV30	TRBJ2-1	NA	AWSVRGRSRSYNEQF
NA	TRBV30	TRBJ2-7	NA	AWSDRGQKEEGGSYEQY
TRBD1	TRBV27	TRBJ2-3	NA	ASSLAGQGAGSDTQY
NA	TRBV12-5	TRBJ1-1	few	ASGLPLYEAF
NA	TRBV15	TRBJ2-7	NA	ATSRASSPPGQRQGEQY
NA	TRBV27	TRBJ2-7	NA	ASSTLTVPTPYEQY
TRBD1	TRBV7-9	TRBJ1-1	NA	ASSSGGRPEAF
NA	TRBV6-5	TRBJ2-7	NA	ASSPFRRVAYEQY
NA	TRBV4-3	TRBJ2-1	NA	ASSQNRLVRQF
NA	TRBV6-5	TRBJ2-3	NA	ASSSLGGASTDTQY
NA	TRBV4-2	TRBJ2-7	NA	ASSREEGFKGQEVVGGDEQY
TRBD2	TRBV7-3	TRBJ2-2	NA	ASSWRAGAGTGELF
TRBD2	TRBV30	TRBJ2-1	NA	ASKRLAGCNEQF
TRBD1	TRBV4-2	TRBJ2-7	NA	ASSQASEDRGSYEQY
TRBD1	TRBV11-2	TRBJ2-3	NA	ASSLQGVDTQY
NA	TRBV25-1	TRBJ2-1	NA	ASSAAGYNEQF
NA	TRBV5-1	TRBJ1-1	NA	ASSPTRQEATEAF
NA	TRBV27	TRBJ2-3	NA	ASSPIAEAATDTQY
TRBD1	TRBV6-6	TRBJ1-1	few	ASSSGQLEAF
TRBD1	TRBV7-9	TRBJ2-1	NA	ASSWITTGGPNEQF
NA	TRBV6-5	TRBJ1-5	NA	ASSYLRSQPQH